This paragraph reports one TCR beta chain. Its cognate antigen is unknown. Both 60 Vbeta primers and 13 Jbeta primers went into the PCR. Only in-frame clones appear in the TCRdb table, and some are missing; sequencing was by immunoSEQ multiplex PCR. The sample has 150,000 to 200,000 clones, around 81% seen once. V lost 4 bases, J lost 2 bases, and 8 bases lay in between. CDR1 and CDR2 from the germline V gene are MNHNY and SVGAGI (reference sequence). The CDR3 runs 13 residues. The data originate from a study of cytomegalovirus exposure and HLA in healthy donors. Study conclusions and caveats: Earlier findings revealed that most TCR beta V segments proved productive either about 90% or about 30% of the time.

Source material: PBMCs. The chain has TRBV6-6 and TRBJ1-1; D remains ambiguous. This sequence was found in a young man in good health and CMV-seronegative. The CDR3 sequence: CASSSGSNTEAFF. The DNA of the CDR3 is TGTGCCAGCAGTTCGGGGTCAAACACTGAAGCTTTCTTT.